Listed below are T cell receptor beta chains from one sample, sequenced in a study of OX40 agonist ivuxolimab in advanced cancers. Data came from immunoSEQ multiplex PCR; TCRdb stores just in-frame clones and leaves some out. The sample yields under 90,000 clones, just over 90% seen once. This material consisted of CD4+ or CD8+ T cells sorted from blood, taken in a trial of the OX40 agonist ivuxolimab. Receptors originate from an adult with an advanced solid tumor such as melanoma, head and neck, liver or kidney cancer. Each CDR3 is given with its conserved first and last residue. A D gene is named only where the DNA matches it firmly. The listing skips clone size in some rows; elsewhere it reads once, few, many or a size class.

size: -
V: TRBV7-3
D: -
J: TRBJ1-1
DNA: TGTGCCAGCAGCTTAACTGGGTACACTGAAGCTTTCTTT
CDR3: CASSLTGYTEAFF

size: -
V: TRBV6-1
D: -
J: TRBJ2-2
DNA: TGTGCCAGCAGTGAAGCTCTCAGGTCAAACACCGGGGAGCTGTTTTTT
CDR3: CASSEALRSNTGELFF

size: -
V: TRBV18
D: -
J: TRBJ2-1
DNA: TGTGCCAGCTCACCGGACGGGTACAATGAGCAGTTCTTC
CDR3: CASSPDGYNEQFF

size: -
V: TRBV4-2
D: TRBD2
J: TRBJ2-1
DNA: TGTGCCAGCAGCCAAGATGGGGTCAGCGGGAGTCCCTACAATGAGCAGTTCTTC
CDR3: CASSQDGVSGSPYNEQFF

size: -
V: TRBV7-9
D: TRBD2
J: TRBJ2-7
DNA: TGTGCCAGCAGCTTAGAAGCGGGAGGGAGTTACGAGCAGTACTTC
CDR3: CASSLEAGGSYEQYF

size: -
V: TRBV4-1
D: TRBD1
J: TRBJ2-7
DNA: TGCGCCAGCAGCCCTATGTCCGGACAGGGGCTTTCCTACGAGCAGTACTTC
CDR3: CASSPMSGQGLSYEQYF

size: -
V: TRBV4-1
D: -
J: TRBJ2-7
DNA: TGCGCCAGCAGCCAGGCCTCAGGGGACGAGCAGTACTTC
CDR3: CASSQASGDEQYF

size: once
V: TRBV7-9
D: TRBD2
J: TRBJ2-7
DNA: TGTGCCAGCAGCTTAAGCGGGAGGCCCAACGAGCAGTACTTC
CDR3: CASSLSGRPNEQYF

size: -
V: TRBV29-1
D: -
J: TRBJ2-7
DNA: TGCAGCGTTGTTGGGGGGAGCCACAACGAGCAGTACTTC
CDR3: CSVVGGSHNEQYF

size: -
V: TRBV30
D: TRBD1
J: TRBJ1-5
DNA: TGTGCCTGGAGTGTTGGGCCAGGGGGGTTGCAGCCCCAGCATTTT
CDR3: CAWSVGPGGLQPQHF

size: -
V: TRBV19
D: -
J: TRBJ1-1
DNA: TGTGCCAGTACTACAAACACTGAAGCTTTCTTT
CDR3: CASTTNTEAFF

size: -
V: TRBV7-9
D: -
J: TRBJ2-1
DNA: TGTGCCAGCAGCCCGCCGACAGCCCCGGCGGGGAATGAGCAGTTCTTC
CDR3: CASSPPTAPAGNEQFF

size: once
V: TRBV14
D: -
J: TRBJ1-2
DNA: TGTGCCAGCAGCCAAGGGGGGGGAGGCTACACCTTC
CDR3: CASSQGGGGYTF

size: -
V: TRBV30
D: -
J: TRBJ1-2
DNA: TGTGCCTGGAGGTGGCAGTCGGACTATGGCTACACCTTC
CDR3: CAWRWQSDYGYTF

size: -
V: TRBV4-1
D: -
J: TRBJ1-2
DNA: TGCGCCAGCAGCCAAGGGGTCGGGGGCTACACCTTC
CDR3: CASSQGVGGYTF

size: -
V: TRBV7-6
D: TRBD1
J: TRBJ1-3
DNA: TGTGCCAGCAGCCCGGGACAGAGCTCTGGAAACACCATATATTTT
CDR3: CASSPGQSSGNTIYF

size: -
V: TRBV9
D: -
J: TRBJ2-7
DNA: TGTGCCAGCAGCGCCAGCGCCGGAACCTACGAGCAGTACTTC
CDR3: CASSASAGTYEQYF

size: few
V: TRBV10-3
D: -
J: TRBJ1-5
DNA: TGTGCCATCAGTGCAGAGAACAATCAGCCCCAGCATTTT
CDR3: CAISAENNQPQHF

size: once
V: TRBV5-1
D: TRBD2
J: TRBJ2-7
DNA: TGCGCCAGCAGCCAATTGGGACTAGCGGCCTCCTACGAGCAGTACTTC
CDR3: CASSQLGLAASYEQYF

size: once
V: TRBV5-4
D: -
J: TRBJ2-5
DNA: TGTGCCAGCAGCTTGTTAGTTTTCGGGGAGACCCAGTACTTC
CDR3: CASSLLVFGETQYF

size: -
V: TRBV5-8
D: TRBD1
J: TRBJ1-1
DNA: TGTGCCAGCAGCTGGACAGGGAGGAACACTGAAGCTTTCTTT
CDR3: CASSWTGRNTEAFF

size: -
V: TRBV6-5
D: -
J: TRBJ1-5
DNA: TGTGCCAGCAGTTACGGTCAGGGGAATCAGCCCCAGCATTTT
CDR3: CASSYGQGNQPQHF

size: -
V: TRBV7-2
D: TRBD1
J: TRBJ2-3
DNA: TGTGCCAGCAGCTCCCGGGACAGGGACCCAGATACGCAGTATTTT
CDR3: CASSSRDRDPDTQYF

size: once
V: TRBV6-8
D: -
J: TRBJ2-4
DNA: TGTGCCAGCAGAGCCCAGGGGCCCAAAAACATTCAGTACTTC
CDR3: CASRAQGPKNIQYF

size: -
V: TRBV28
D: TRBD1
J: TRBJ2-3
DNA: TGTGCCAGCAGTTTACCCGCCGTAGGGGACAGGGACGTGAAAGCCCCAGATACGCAGTATTTT
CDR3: CASSLPAVGDRDVKAPDTQYF

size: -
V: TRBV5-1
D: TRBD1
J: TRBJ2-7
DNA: TGCGCCAGCGAAAGGGGGCAGGGCGCCTACGAGCAGTACTTC
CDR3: CASERGQGAYEQYF

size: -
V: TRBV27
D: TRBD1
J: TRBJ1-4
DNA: TGTGCCAGCAGTCCCCAGACAGGGGATGGAATTAATGAAAAACTGTTTTTT
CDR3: CASSPQTGDGINEKLFF

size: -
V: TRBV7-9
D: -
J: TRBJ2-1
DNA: TGTGCCAGCAGCTTAGCCCAGGGGTCCCTTAATGAGCAGTTCTTC
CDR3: CASSLAQGSLNEQFF

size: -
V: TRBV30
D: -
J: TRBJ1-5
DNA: TGTGCCTGGAAGGTATCAGGGGATAGCAATCAGCCCCAGCATTTT
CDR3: CAWKVSGDSNQPQHF

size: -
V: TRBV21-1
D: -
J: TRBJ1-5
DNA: TGTGCCAGCGGCTCCCATGATGCGAGGGTTTGGCAGCCCCAGCATTTT
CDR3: CASGSHDARVWQPQHF

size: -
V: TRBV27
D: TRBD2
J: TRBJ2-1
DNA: TGTGCCAGCAGCCTGGCCGGGACTAGTTCCTACAATGAGCAGTTCTTC
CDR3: CASSLAGTSSYNEQFF

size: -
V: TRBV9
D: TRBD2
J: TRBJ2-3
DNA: TGTGCCAGCAGCCCCCGGACTAGCGTGGCCGCAGATACGCAGTATTTT
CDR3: CASSPRTSVAADTQYF

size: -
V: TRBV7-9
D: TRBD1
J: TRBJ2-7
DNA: TGTGCCAGCACCTCCGGGACAGGGGATTACGAGCAGTACTTC
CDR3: CASTSGTGDYEQYF

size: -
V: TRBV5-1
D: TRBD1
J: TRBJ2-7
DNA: TGCGCCAGCAGACCTCGTCCCGGGACAGCTCTCTACGAGCAGTACTTC
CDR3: CASRPRPGTALYEQYF

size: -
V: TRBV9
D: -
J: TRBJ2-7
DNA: TGTGCCAGCAGCGACCCCGGGGGCGGTTTTACCTACGAGCAGTACTTC
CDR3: CASSDPGGGFTYEQYF

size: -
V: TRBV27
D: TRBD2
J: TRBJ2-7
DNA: TGTGCCAGCACCCCGGATAGCGGGGGGTCTACCTACGAGCAGTACTTC
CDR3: CASTPDSGGSTYEQYF

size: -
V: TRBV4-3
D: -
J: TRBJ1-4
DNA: TGCGCCAGCAGCCAAGAGGGGATTGGGTCCTGGGATGGAAAACTGTTTTTT
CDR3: CASSQEGIGSWDGKLFF

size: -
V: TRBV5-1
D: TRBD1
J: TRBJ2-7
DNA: TGCGCCAGCAGCTTGGGGGACAGGGTTTTTTCCGAGCAGTACTTC
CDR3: CASSLGDRVFSEQYF

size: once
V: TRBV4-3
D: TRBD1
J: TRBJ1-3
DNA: TGCGCCAGCAGCCAAGATATGAACTCACAGGGGGTCGGAAACACCATATATTTT
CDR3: CASSQDMNSQGVGNTIYF

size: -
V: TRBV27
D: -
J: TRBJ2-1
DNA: TGTGCCAGCACCACAGGGACCCTTTACAATGAGCAGTTCTTC
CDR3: CASTTGTLYNEQFF

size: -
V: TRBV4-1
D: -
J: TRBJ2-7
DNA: TGCGCCAGCAGCCATGGAGGGGGCGGTTCCTACGAGCAGTACTTC
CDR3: CASSHGGGGSYEQYF

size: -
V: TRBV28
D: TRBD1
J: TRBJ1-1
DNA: TGTGCCAGCAGTTTCTCTGCCGGGACAGGGGGGACGGGGAACACTGAAGCTTTCTTT
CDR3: CASSFSAGTGGTGNTEAFF

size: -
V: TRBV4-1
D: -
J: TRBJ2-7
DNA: TGCGCCAGCAGCCAGGGGGAGGGGGACTACGAGCAGTACTTC
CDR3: CASSQGEGDYEQYF

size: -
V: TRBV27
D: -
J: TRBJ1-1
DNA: TGTGCCAGCAGTCTACAGGGAAGGGGGTACACTGAAGCTTTCTTT
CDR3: CASSLQGRGYTEAFF

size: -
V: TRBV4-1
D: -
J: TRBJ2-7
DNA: TGCGCCAGCAGCCAAGACGAGACCTACGAGCAGTACTTC
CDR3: CASSQDETYEQYF

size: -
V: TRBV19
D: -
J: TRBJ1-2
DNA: TGTGCCAGCAGCCCAACTACCACTAACTATGGCTACACCTTC
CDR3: CASSPTTTNYGYTF

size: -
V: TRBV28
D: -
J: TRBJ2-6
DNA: TGTGCCAGCAGTTCCCCCCACTCTGGGGCCAACGTCCTGACTTTC
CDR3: CASSSPHSGANVLTF

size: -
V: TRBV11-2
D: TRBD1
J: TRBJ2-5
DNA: TGTGCCAGCAGCACTCGGGACAGACTTCAAGAGACCCAGTACTTC
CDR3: CASSTRDRLQETQYF

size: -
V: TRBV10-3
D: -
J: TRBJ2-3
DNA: TGTGCCATCCTTACGGACGAGGGGGGGACGCAGTATTTT
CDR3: CAILTDEGGTQYF

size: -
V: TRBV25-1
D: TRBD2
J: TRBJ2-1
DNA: TGTGCCAGCAGGGAGGTAGCGGGAGAGGGCAATGAGCAGTTCTTC
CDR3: CASREVAGEGNEQFF

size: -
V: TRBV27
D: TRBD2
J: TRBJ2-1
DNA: TGTGCCAGCAGTTTAGGCGGGGGATCCTACAATGAGCAGTTCTTC
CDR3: CASSLGGGSYNEQFF

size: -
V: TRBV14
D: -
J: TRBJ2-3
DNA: TGTGCCAGCAGCCCAGCAGGGGCCACAGATACGCAGTATTTT
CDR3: CASSPAGATDTQYF